This TCR beta chain was found in a study of shared clonotypes between healthy human individuals (dated by TCRdb to the early 2020s). Turning to the overall study: A couple of women and a few men aged 18 to 49 years were included in the cohort. Per donor, leukapheresis produced somewhere between about 0.94 and 9 billion PBMCs. To estimate repertoire size and how much clonotypes are shared between individuals, the study performed deep sequencing of blood TCR repertoires from about five healthy adults. Different laboratories and diverse techniques were used to prepare libraries and sequence TCR repertoires, to increase sequencing depth and limit assay-specific biases. For each donor, three plates each were used for CD4 naive and CD4 memory, two plates were used for CD8 naive, and one plate was used for CD8 memory. What the study reported, not specific to this receptor: Because the study included a small number of donors, the genetic and exposure-history diversity represented was limited. Incomplete sequencing was indicated by rarefaction of sorted-subset datasets, despite the large sequencing depth. Clonotypes shared by all four sorted-subset donors showed higher generation probabilities than non-shared clonotypes. Sharing across a few donors was observed for approximately 4.6% of naive CD4, over 3% of naive CD8, about 2.3% of memory CD4, and around 0.4% of memory CD8 clonotypes. Based on pairwise subsampling, the degree of clonotype sharing among donors was expected to be affected by sequencing depth. Only blood was sampled, and tissue TCR repertoires likely differ from those in blood. Larger estimated clonotype richness was generally found for naive subsets than for memory subsets.

Healthy HIV-negative adults with no recently reported acute infections or vaccinations were included as donors. Only Caucasian adults living in Nashville, Tennessee, USA were represented among the donors. CD4+ T cells were enriched by magnetic negative selection; naive cells were then positively selected on CD45RA, and the negative fraction formed the memory subset. Blood was obtained by leukapheresis, after which PBMCs were separated by Ficoll-Histopaque density gradient centrifugation and cryopreserved in liquid nitrogen vapor phase. Purity and quantity of every magnetically sorted T cell population were checked by analytical flow cytometry. Each sorted fraction had its genomic DNA isolated and then quantified by UV absorbance on a Nanodrop 2000c. Using the deep immunoSEQ assay, TCR CDR3 regions were amplified from genomic DNA by multiplex PCR. Extracted genomic DNA from each cell subset was distributed evenly across all wells of several immunoSEQ 96-well plates, and each plate was treated as a replicate. Each replicate PCR for sorted subsets received around 200 ng genomic DNA, equal to roughly 30,000 T cell genomes. The purified libraries were quantified using a Qubit 3.0 fluorometer, sized with a Bioanalyzer 2100, and then quantified again using the KAPA Library Quantification kit. Every immunoSEQ 96-well plate was sequenced on a dedicated single-read 150-cycle Illumina NextSeq 550 flow cell. The authors processed their data as follows. Because the immunoSEQ output included only junctional sequences and no quality scores, the filtering could not be the same as the filtering used for full-length reads. Sequences were annotated with PyIR, a Python wrapper for IgBLAST v1.9, and V/J genes and CDR3 were assigned using IMGT germline references. Reads were removed for weak V/J assignments (E-value above 1e-6), missing CDR3, stop codons, out-of-frame junctions, or ambiguous translated residues. V3J clonotypes were defined by identical inferred V gene, J gene, and CDR3 amino acid sequence. Percentage overlap between repertoires was calculated by dividing the number of shared unique clonotypes by the size of the smaller repertoire. Richness of each repertoire was evaluated using RTK rarefaction, the Chao1 estimator, and Recon v2.1 estimates of unobserved clonotypes. Generation probabilities were computed with OLGA for all TCRbeta clonotypes obtained by the gDNA method from a few donors. Drawn from immuneACCESS, this table holds only the in-frame rearrangements with V and J called that TCRdb kept. Clones are partly lost; checked studies trace under half to an unresolved V gene and leave the rest unexplained. The V and J calls and the clone size are those of that table, but D and trimming were determined from the DNA. The table for this sample lists approximately 1,000,000 clones; approximately 77% of them were counted only once. The ten largest clonotypes hold 0.7% to 0.95% of the sample.

This clone was recorded a few times. The antigen it recognizes is unknown. The input lacks base qualities; no much larger clone sits a single base away. The CDR3 measures 16 amino acids from cysteine to phenylalanine. Just CDR3 DNA is preserved here, 48 bases in frame from base 1. CDR1 and CDR2, looked up from the germline V gene, are MGHRA and YSYEKL. V gives up 0 bases and J gives up 0 bases, and the segment between their germline ends measures 12 bases. Sample: memory CD4+ T cells from PBMCs. Reading the label with the study, this specimen's cell subset or site is: CD45RA-negative fraction. This receptor was obtained from a man younger than 35 in good health. Some clones in this sample may be carry-over from other donors' samples. Recombination connected TRBV4-1 to TRBJ2-7; a tentative D call is TRBD2 (6 bases match). The CDR3 loop reads CASSQDWEASSYEQYF. The DNA reads as follows: TGCGCCAGCAGCCAAGATTGGGAGGCGAGCTCCTACGAGCAGTACTTC.